A selection of T cell receptor beta chains follows, all from one sample in a study of blood T cell repertoires in COVID-19. Libraries were prepared by immunoSEQ multiplex PCR; TCRdb keeps only in-frame clonotypes and omits some of them. The sample has more than 70,000 clones, roughly 90% seen once. Sequences were obtained from peripheral blood. Every receptor here comes from a human donor in a cohort sampled during active COVID-19. CDR3s include the opening cysteine and the closing phenylalanine or tryptophan. Each record gives: J gene, D gene, clone size, V gene, CDR3 DNA, CDR3 protein. D genes are given only for firm matches. Clone size is stated in some rows and not others, as once, few, many or a class when expanded.

TRBJ1-4,-,-,TRBV5-1,TGCGCCAGCAGCTTGGCGGAGACGGGAACTAATGAAAAACTGTTTTTT,CASSLAETGTNEKLFF
TRBJ2-5,TRBD2,-,TRBV18,TGTGCCAGCTCGGAGGCTAGCGGGAGCCGGGAGACCCAGTACTTC,CASSEASGSRETQYF
TRBJ2-5,TRBD1,-,TRBV4-1,TGCGCCAGCAGCCAATCGGGACAGGGAGTAGAGACCCAGTACTTC,CASSQSGQGVETQYF
TRBJ1-3,-,-,TRBV30,TGTGCCTGGAGTTTAGCCCAGGGGGGAAACACCATATATTTT,CAWSLAQGGNTIYF
TRBJ2-1,-,-,TRBV25-1,TGTGCCAGCAGTGAAGGAGGGGGGGCCTACAATGAGCAGTTCTTC,CASSEGGGAYNEQFF
TRBJ1-2,-,-,TRBV21-1,TGTGCCAGCAGCTTGAAGCAGCGGCCTAATGGCTACACCTTC,CASSLKQRPNGYTF
TRBJ1-5,-,-,TRBV6-5,TGTGCCAGCAGTTCTACAGGGAATAGCAATCAGCCCCAGCATTTT,CASSSTGNSNQPQHF
TRBJ1-4,TRBD1,-,TRBV28,TGTGCCAGCAGTTTATATCAGGGGGCGGATGAAAAACTGTTTTTT,CASSLYQGADEKLFF
TRBJ2-2,-,-,TRBV29-1,TGCAGCGCTATGGACTACTTGGCGGAGCTGTTTTTT,CSAMDYLAELFF
TRBJ2-3,TRBD2,-,TRBV24-1,TGTGCCACCAGTGCCACGGGGGGGGGCACAGATACGCAGTATTTT,CATSATGGGTDTQYF
TRBJ1-1,-,-,TRBV6-5,TGTGCCAGCAGACAGTCTTTAGTCCCGAACACTGAAGCTTTCTTT,CASRQSLVPNTEAFF
TRBJ1-2,TRBD1,-,TRBV28,TGTGCCAGCAGTCCGTGGACAGGGGAGGGCTACACCTTC,CASSPWTGEGYTF
TRBJ2-7,TRBD2,once,TRBV7-3,TGTGCCAGCAGCTTTAGCGGGGGGGCGTCCGAGCAGTACTTC,CASSFSGGASEQYF
TRBJ1-5,-,-,TRBV18,TGTGCCAGCTCCCCGTCGGGGGGTGGCAATCAGCCCCAGCATTTT,CASSPSGGGNQPQHF
TRBJ2-1,TRBD2,-,TRBV4-1,TGCGCCAGCAGCCCTTCTAGCGGGGGTCGACAGATGCCTGGCAATGAGCAGTTCTTC,CASSPSSGGRQMPGNEQFF
TRBJ2-6,-,-,TRBV7-2,TGTGCCAGCAGCCCCCTTTCTGGGGCCAACGTCCTGACTTTC,CASSPLSGANVLTF
TRBJ1-1,-,few,TRBV30,TGTGCCTGGAGTGGGTGGGGGCGGAACACTGAAGCTTTCTTT,CAWSGWGRNTEAFF
TRBJ2-3,-,-,TRBV10-3,TGTGCCATCAGCCCCGACTTGGGAGATACGCAGTATTTT,CAISPDLGDTQYF
TRBJ2-3,TRBD2,-,TRBV19,TGTGCCAGTAGTTTAAGGGGAGGGACGCAGTATTTT,CASSLRGGTQYF
TRBJ2-5,TRBD2,-,TRBV3-1/TRBV3-2,TGTGCCAGCAGCCAAGAGTCCCTAGCGGGGAAAGAGACCCAGTACTTC,CASSQESLAGKETQYF
TRBJ2-7,TRBD2,-,TRBV7-9,TGTGCCAGCAGCCCCCTACTTAGCGGGAGCTCCTACGAGCAGTACTTC,CASSPLLSGSSYEQYF
TRBJ2-3,TRBD2,-,TRBV6-5,TGTGCCAGCAGTTTACTAGCGGGAGGGATTGATACGCAGTATTTT,CASSLLAGGIDTQYF
TRBJ2-5,-,once,TRBV5-6,TGTGCCAGCATCAAGCAGGGTTCGGAGACCCAGTACTTC,CASIKQGSETQYF
TRBJ2-3,-,once,TRBV19,TGTGCCAGTAGTTTAAGACAGGTTGGGGTAGCAGATACGCAGTATTTT,CASSLRQVGVADTQYF
TRBJ2-3,-,-,TRBV30,TGTGCCTGGAGTGGGGGTTTATTAGGGGTTACAGATACGCAGTATTTT,CAWSGGLLGVTDTQYF
TRBJ1-6,-,once,TRBV30,TGTGCCTGGCGGAGCTCCTATAATTCACCCCTCCACTTT,CAWRSSYNSPLHF
TRBJ2-5,TRBD1,once,TRBV2,TGTGCCAGCAGGGAGGGACAGGGGCGCCGAAAAGAGACCCAGTACTTC,CASREGQGRRKETQYF
TRBJ1-5,-,-,TRBV7-8,TGTGCCAGCAGCCCAGGGGCAAGCTCTCAGCCCCAGCATTTT,CASSPGASSQPQHF
TRBJ2-6,-,-,TRBV19,TGTGCCAGTAGTATAATCATCCCCTCTGGGGCCAACGTCCTGACTTTC,CASSIIIPSGANVLTF
TRBJ2-2,TRBD1,-,TRBV18,TGTGCCAGCTCACCTCCGACAGGGCTCACCGGGGAGCTGTTTTTT,CASSPPTGLTGELFF
TRBJ1-3,-,-,TRBV9,TGTGCCAGCAGCACCGGCGGCGGGGCCTCTGGAAACACCATATATTTT,CASSTGGGASGNTIYF
TRBJ1-1,-,-,TRBV7-9,TGTGCCAGCAGCCGAGACAGGTACAGGGTCACTGAAGCTTTCTTT,CASSRDRYRVTEAFF
TRBJ1-5,-,few,TRBV4-1,TGCGCCAGCAGCCAAGGAGGGACTTATCAGCCCCAGCATTTT,CASSQGGTYQPQHF
TRBJ2-2,TRBD1,-,TRBV30,TGTGCCTGGAGTGGTTTAAAGACAGGGACGGGGGAGCTGTTTTTT,CAWSGLKTGTGELFF
TRBJ1-1,TRBD1,-,TRBV19,TGTGCCAGCCGTCGAAGACAGGGGGCGGGTGAAGCTTTCTTT,CASRRRQGAGEAFF
TRBJ1-2,-,once,TRBV3-1/TRBV3-2,TGTGCCAGCAGCCAAGTGCCAGGGGATGGCTACACCTTC,CASSQVPGDGYTF
TRBJ2-7,-,-,TRBV7-2,TGTGCCAGCAGGCGGACAGCCAAGTACGAGCAGTACTTC,CASRRTAKYEQYF
TRBJ1-1,-,-,TRBV5-1,TGCGCCAGCAGCTTGGAATGGGCAGGGTCCTCGGGGAACACTGAAGCTTTCTTT,CASSLEWAGSSGNTEAFF
TRBJ2-1,TRBD2,-,TRBV5-6,TGTGCCAGCAGCTTGAGACTAGCGGGCTCCTACAATGAGCAGTTCTTC,CASSLRLAGSYNEQFF
TRBJ1-2,-,-,TRBV20-1,TGCAGTGCTTTGAGGGGGTATGGCTACACCTTC,CSALRGYGYTF
TRBJ1-5,TRBD1,-,TRBV19,TGTGCCAGTAGTATCGACAGGGCTCAGCCCCAGCATTTT,CASSIDRAQPQHF